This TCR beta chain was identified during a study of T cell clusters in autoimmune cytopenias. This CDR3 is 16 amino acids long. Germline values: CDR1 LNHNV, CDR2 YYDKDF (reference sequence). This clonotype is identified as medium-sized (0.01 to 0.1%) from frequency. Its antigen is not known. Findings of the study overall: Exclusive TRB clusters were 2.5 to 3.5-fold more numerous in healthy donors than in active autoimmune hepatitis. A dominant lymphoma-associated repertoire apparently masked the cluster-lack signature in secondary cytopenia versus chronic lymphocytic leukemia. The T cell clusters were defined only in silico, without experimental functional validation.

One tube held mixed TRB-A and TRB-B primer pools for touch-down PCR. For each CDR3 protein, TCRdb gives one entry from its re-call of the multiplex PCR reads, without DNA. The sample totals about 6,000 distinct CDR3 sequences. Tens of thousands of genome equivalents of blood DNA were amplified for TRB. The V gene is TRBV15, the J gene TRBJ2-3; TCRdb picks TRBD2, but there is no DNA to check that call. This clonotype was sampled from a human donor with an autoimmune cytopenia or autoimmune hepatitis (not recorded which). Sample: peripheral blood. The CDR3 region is CATSRDLRGGTDTQYF.